This T cell receptor beta chain was recorded in a study of blood T cell repertoires in COVID-19. In the study overall: COVID-19 samples collected from the United States, Italy and Spain covered acute and convalescent phases. The cDNA or gDNA used as material had been derived from T cells, B-cell-depleted T cells, or PBMCs.

Original processing methods: Scientists estimated how many nucleated cells there were by amplifying reference gene primers. Libraries were prepared by immunoSEQ multiplex PCR; TCRdb keeps only in-frame clonotypes and omits some of them. From that table come the V and J calls and clone size; the DNA was used to work out D and trimming. The table records 55,000 or so clones, almost 85% of them present only once. This clone was seen only a few times. Sequencing was done on a sample of peripheral blood. The source of this sequence is a human donor in a cohort sampled during active COVID-19.

The CDR3 DNA is TGCAGCGTCGGCGCGGGCGGGGGGAGGCAGTTCTTC. Amino acid sequence: CSVGAGGGRQFF. This chain joins TRBV29-1 and TRBJ2-1, with TRBD2 identical over 8 bases. CDR3 length: 12 amino acids. Germline V gene sequence: CDR1 SQVTM, CDR2 ANQGSEA. With 6 bases clipped from V and 12 bases from J, the junction kept 10 bases outside the gene matches.